This T cell receptor beta chain was retrieved from a study of T cell changes during pregnancy in multiple sclerosis. Points on this clone: This CDR3 is also generated by other DNA sequences in the sample.

V shed 0 bases and J shed 3 bases, with 14 bases lying between them. The germline CDR1 and CDR2 sequences are LGHNA and YNFKEQ. The CDR3 has 16 residues. Sequenced by immunoSEQ multiplex PCR; TCRdb stores in-frame clones only, minus some. The sample records over 50,000 clones, around 87% being singletons. The sequenced material came from peripheral blood from another person, used as feeder cells. The V and J genes are TRBV4-2 and TRBJ2-5, with D possibly TRBD2 on 7 matching bases. This sequence was found in a human donor whose cells served as feeder cells for cultures in a pregnancy study. DNA of the CDR3: TGTGCCAGCAGCCAAGATCAGGCGGGGGCAGAAGAGACCCAGTACTTC. Protein product: CASSQDQAGAEETQYF.